This TCR beta chain was identified during a study of response to subunit inactivated influenza vaccine (dated by TCRdb to 2017 to 2018). Regarding the complete study: To follow how T cells responded to a trivalent subunit inactivated influenza vaccine, the researchers relied on deep quantitative profiling of the T cell receptor repertoire.

About this clonotype: This receptor's antigen is unknown. The sample holds no much larger clone one base away, and base qualities are not on file.

The method behind the library was RT-PCR. The sequencer listed for this sample is Illumina HiSeq 2500. TCRdb handled the public reads itself, with Q25 trimming in fastp and clone calling in MiXCR, and kept productive beta chains. Each CDR3 protein appears once, grouped with its most common genes and DNA. In all, the sample holds roughly 710,000 distinct CDR3 sequences, and around 15% of those were seen once. Jointly, the top ten make up 7.6% of the sample. Summary of the overall study and its limitations: According to the authors, only a limited number of new T cells may be recruited by each seasonal influenza vaccination.

The CDR3 sequence holds 15 residues, the cysteine and phenylalanine included. Only the CDR3 region is kept as DNA, spanning 45 bases read in frame from base 1. The germline V and J ends show losses of 5 bases and 1 base respectively, and no gene match explains 9 bases of the junction. The germline V gene (reference sequence) provides CDR1 DFQATT and CDR2 SNEGSKA. This receptor was obtained from a man aged 50-60 years who received an inactivated influenza vaccine. Donor details come from another sample of the same person, matched by shared clones. The sample was PBMCs from blood, taken around 14 days before vaccination. The V and J genes are TRBV20-1 and TRBJ2-5, and TRBD2 aligns with 8 junction nucleotides. This receptor carries the CDR3 CSAERSSGFQETQYF. The nucleotide sequence reads as follows: TGCAGTGCTGAGAGGTCTAGCGGGTTCCAAGAGACCCAGTACTTC.